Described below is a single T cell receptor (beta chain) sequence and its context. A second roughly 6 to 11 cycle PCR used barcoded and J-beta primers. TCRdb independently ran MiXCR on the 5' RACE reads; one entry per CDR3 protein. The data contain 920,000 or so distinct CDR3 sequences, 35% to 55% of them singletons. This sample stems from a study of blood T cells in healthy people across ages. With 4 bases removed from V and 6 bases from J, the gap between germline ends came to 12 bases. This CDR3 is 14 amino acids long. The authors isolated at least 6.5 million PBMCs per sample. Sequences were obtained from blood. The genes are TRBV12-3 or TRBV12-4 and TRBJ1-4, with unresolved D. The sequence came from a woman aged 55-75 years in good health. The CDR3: CASSSGYSDEKLFF. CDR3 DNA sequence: TGTGCCAGCAGTTCCGGGTATTCAGATGAAAAACTGTTTTTT.